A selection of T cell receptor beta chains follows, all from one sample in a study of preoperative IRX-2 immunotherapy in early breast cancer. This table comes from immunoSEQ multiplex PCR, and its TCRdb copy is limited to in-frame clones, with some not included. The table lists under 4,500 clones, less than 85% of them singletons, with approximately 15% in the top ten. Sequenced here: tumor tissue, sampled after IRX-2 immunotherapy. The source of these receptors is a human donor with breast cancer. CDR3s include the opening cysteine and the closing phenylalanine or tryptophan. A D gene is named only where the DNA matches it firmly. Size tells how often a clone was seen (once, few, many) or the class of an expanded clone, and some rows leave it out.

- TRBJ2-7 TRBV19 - CASSIGGSSYEQYF TGTGCCAGTAGTATAGGGGGAAGCTCCTACGAGCAGTACTTC
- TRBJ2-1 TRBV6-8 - CASLPFAGTYNEQFF TGTGCCAGCCTGCCTTTCGCGGGGACGTACAATGAGCAGTTCTTC
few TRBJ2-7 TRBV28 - CASSLLMPPYEQYF TGTGCCAGCAGTTTACTCATGCCACCATACGAGCAGTACTTC
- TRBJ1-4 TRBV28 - CASSSITGMGEKLFF TGTGCCAGCAGTTCCATTACAGGGATGGGTGAAAAACTGTTTTTT
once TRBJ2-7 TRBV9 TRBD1 CASSSDWDRGYSYEQYF TGTGCCAGCAGTTCTGATTGGGACAGGGGATACTCCTACGAGCAGTACTTC
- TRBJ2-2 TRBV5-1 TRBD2 CASSLSGTSGTGELFF TGCGCCAGCAGCTTATCCGGGACTAGCGGCACCGGGGAGCTGTTTTTT
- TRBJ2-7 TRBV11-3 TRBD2 CASSSLAGGSYEQYF TGTGCCAGCAGCTCACTAGCGGGAGGATCCTACGAGCAGTACTTC
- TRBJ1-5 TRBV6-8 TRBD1 CAISLTGQGNQPQHF TGTGCCATCAGCCTGACAGGGCAGGGCAATCAGCCCCAGCATTTT
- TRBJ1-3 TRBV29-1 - CSVEGGDQPQNTIYF TGCAGCGTTGAAGGGGGGGACCAACCCCAAAACACCATATATTTT
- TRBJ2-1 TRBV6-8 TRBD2 CASSETSRSSYNEQFF TGTGCCAGCAGTGAGACTAGCCGCAGCTCCTACAATGAGCAGTTCTTC